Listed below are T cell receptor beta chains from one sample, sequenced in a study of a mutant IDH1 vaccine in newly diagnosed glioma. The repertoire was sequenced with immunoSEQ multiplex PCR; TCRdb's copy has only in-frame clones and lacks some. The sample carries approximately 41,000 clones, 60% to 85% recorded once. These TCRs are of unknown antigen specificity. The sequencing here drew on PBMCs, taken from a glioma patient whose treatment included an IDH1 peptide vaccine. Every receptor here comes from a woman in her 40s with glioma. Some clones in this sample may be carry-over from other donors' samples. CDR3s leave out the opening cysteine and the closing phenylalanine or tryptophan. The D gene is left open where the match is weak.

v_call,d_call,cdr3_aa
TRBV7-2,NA,ASSLEGSVLDTQY
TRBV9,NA,ASSFTGGNTGELF
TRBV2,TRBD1,ASSDGQASYEQY
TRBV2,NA,ASSESQGTNEKLF
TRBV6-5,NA,ASSYSQVEGEAF
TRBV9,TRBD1,ASSAGTGGQPQH
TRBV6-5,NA,ASREEATYEQY
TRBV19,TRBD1,ASSRQGEYEQY
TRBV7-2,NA,ASSLEWGDYGYT
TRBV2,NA,ARSGANVLT
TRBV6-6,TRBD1,ASMRQGAGGNTIY
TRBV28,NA,ASSTRQAKAF
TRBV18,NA,ASSPGAGNTIY
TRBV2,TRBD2,ASQERGTEQF
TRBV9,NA,ASSVAEDRAYEQY
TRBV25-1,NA,ASSEYISGNTIY
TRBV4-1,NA,ASSQGVRQAF
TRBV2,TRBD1,ASSPGQGYYGYT
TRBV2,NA,ASSDPGHNYGYT
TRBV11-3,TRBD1,ASSPNIDRGRTGELF
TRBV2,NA,ASRVSMNTEAF
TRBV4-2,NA,ASSQGGDTQY
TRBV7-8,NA,ASSLSPSYEQY
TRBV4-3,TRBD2,ASSLGLAPDTQY
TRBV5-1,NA,ASSLGLNSNQPQH
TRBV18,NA,ASSPRSGPGVGGYT
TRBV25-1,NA,ASTLDRSPSYEQY
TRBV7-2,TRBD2,ASSLKSSGYNEQF
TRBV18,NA,ASSPGVGDTQY
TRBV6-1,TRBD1,ASGFRDRSVSPLH
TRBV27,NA,ASSSLAAGANVLT
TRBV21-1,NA,ASSKGWGEGNTIY
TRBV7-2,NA,ASSFVRDHTEAF
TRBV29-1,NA,SVSRGARDTQY
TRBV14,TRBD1,ASSLYRGSYEQY
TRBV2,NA,ASSGETPNNSPLH
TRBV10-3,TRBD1,AISRGQGTEAF
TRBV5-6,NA,ASSRRSRGEKLF
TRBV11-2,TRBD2,ASSFEGRVRGTGELF
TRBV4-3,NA,ASSLDSVSYEQY
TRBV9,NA,ASSVVGDTYEQY
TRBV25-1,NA,ASTGLNEQF
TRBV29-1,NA,SVLPTEE
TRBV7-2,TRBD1,ASSLVEDRWDQQPQH
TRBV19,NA,ASSPRGAGGEAF
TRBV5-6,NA,ASRVGSGYEQY